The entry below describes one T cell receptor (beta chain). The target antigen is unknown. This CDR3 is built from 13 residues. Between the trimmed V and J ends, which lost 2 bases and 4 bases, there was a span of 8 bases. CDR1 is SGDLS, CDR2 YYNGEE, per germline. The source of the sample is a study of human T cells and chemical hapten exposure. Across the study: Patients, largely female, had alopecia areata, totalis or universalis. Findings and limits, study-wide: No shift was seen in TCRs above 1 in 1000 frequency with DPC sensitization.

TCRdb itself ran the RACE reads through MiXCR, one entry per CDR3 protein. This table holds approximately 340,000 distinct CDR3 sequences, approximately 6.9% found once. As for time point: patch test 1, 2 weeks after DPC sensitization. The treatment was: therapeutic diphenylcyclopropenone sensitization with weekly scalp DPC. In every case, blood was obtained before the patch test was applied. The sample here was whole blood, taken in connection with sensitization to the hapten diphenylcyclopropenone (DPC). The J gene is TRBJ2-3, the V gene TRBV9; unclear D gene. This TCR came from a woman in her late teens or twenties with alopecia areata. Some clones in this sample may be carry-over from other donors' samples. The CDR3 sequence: CASSVDVPDTQYF. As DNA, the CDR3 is TGTGCCAGCAGCGTGGATGTTCCAGATACGCAGTATTTT.